The next 14 T cell receptor beta chains were all read from a single sample in a study of naive and memory T cell subsets. Two oligonucleotides, mixed equimolar, formed the beta constant-region primer covering TRBC1 and TRBC2. MiXCR, applied by TCRdb to the UMI-ligation and nested PCR reads, yields one record per CDR3 protein. The sample consists of around 23,000 distinct CDR3 sequences, 9.5% to 12% of them appearing once. The sequencing sample was made of central memory CD8+ T cells from blood. The receptors originated from a human donor in good health.

This clonotype was seen many times. The chain has TRBV20-1 and TRBJ2-3, with TRBD2 as a possible D gene (5 bases). This CDR3 has 11 residues. Trimming took off 4 bases at V and 11 bases at J, with 13 bases between the two ends. Per germline, CDR1 DFQATT and CDR2 SNEGSKA (reference sequence). In nucleotides, the CDR3 is TGCAGTGCTACTCCTAGCAGCCAGCAGTATTTT. As protein: CSATPSSQQYF.

The chain employs TRBV24-1 and TRBJ2-1, with D maybe TRBD1 (6 bases). Germline V gene sequence: CDR1 KGHDR, CDR2 SFDVKD. The CDR3 sequence is 13 residues long. Trimming pared 5 bases from V and 7 bases from J, leaving 11 bases between. CDR3 bases: TGTGCCACCAGTGCAGGGGCCGGGAATGAGCAGTTCTTC. Translation gives CATSAGAGNEQFF.

This clonotype has just a few counts. V is TRBV7-9 and J is TRBJ2-3; D gene unclear. This CDR3 has 12 residues. Germline CDR1 and CDR2: SEHNR and FQNEAQ (reference sequence). Trimming shortened V by 3 bases and J by 5 bases, and 6 bases separated the two germline ends. CDR3 sequence reads: CASSLAVDTQYF. The CDR3 DNA follows: TGTGCCAGCAGCTTGGCGGTAGATACGCAGTATTTT.

The sample holds many counts of this clonotype. CDR3 bases: TGTGCCAGCAGCGAGGGGACCGGACACGATGGGACTGAAGCTTTCTTT. This translates into CASSEGTGHDGTEAFF. The chain joins TRBV9 to TRBJ1-1, with a weak D call TRBD1 (5 bases). Germline CDR1 and CDR2: SGDLS and YYNGEE. The V and J ends lost 3 bases and 5 bases respectively, with 20 bases between them. The CDR3 runs to 16 residues.

The genes are TRBV25-1 and TRBJ2-1, with D possibly TRBD1 on 6 matching bases. V was cut by 4 bases and J by 10 bases, with 20 bases left in between. The CDR3 runs 15 residues. Germline V lookup: CDR1 MGHDK, CDR2 SYGVNS. Written as DNA, the CDR3 is TGTGCCAGCAGTGCAGGGGACCTCCCTAGGATCGAGCAGTTCTTC. Residues: CASSAGDLPRIEQFF.

A few counts support this clonotype. The rearrangement links TRBV4-1 to TRBJ1-1, with 8 bases fitting TRBD1. Germline CDR1 MGHRA, CDR2 YSYEKL. The CDR3 length is 14 residues. J was trimmed by 7 bases and V by 1 base; bases with no gene match: 5. The CDR3 is CASSQGGQVNEAFF. The CDR3 DNA reads TGCGCCAGCAGCCAAGGGGGACAGGTTAATGAAGCTTTCTTT.

The chain links TRBV30 to TRBJ2-3; 9 nucleotides match TRBD2. CDR1 is GTSNPN and CDR2 is SVGIG in the germline V gene (reference sequence). J gave up 8 bases and V 2 bases, and 26 bases lay outside the gene matches. This CDR3 has 20 residues. This chain's CDR3 is CAWSRPPGPRVAGVAGTQYF. The DNA for the CDR3 is TGTGCCTGGAGTAGACCTCCGGGACCCCGGGTAGCGGGAGTAGCTGGTACGCAGTATTTT.

V usage is TRBV4-3 and J usage is TRBJ1-1; D not resolved. With 3 bases removed from V and 4 bases from J, the gap between germline ends came to 6 bases. The germline CDR1 and CDR2 sequences are LGHNA and YSLEER. The CDR3 has 12 amino acids. CDR3 DNA sequence: TGCGCCAGCAGCCAGGGTCGCACTGAAGCTTTCTTT. As protein: CASSQGRTEAFF.

There are a few counts of this clonotype. This chain joins TRBV6-2 or TRBV6-3 and TRBJ1-1; D is ambiguous. V was shortened by 0 bases and J by 7 bases, with 15 bases between the two germline ends. The CDR3 is 15 amino acids. The germline gives CDR1 MNHEY, CDR2 SVGEGT. DNA for the CDR3: TGTGCCAGCAGTTACTCTGGGAACGCCCGGGATGAAGCTTTCTTT. This translates into CASSYSGNARDEAFF.

The chain couples TRBV11-2 to TRBJ2-3; perhaps TRBD1 as D (6 bases). The germline V and J ends were trimmed by 4 bases and 2 bases, with 16 bases remaining between them. The CDR3 runs to 16 residues. The V gene's germline CDR1 is SGHAT and CDR2 FQNNGV. In nucleotides, the CDR3 is TGTGCCAGCAGCTCCAGGGACACCGACCTCACAGATACGCAGTATTTT. Residues: CASSSRDTDLTDTQYF. Combining the CDR3 with reference TRBV11-2 and TRBJ2-3 gives the whole variable domain EAGVAQSPRYKIIEKRQSVAFWCNPISGHATLYWYQQILGQGPKLLIQFQNNGVVDDSQLPKDRFSAERLKGVDSTLKIQPAKLEDSAVYLCASSSRDTDLTDTQYFGPGTRLTVL.

This clonotype has just a few counts. The chain joins TRBV9 to TRBJ2-1; TRBD2 matches 15 bases. CDR3 length: 16 amino acids. The V gene end was trimmed by 7 bases and the J gene end by 8 bases; junction bases not matched to a gene: 10. From germline, CDR1 is SGDLS and CDR2 YYNGEE. DNA of the CDR3: TGTGCCAGCGGACTAGCGGGAGGGCTAGGTTTGGATGAGCAGTTCTTC. Translating it yields CASGLAGGLGLDEQFF.

The table lists this clonotype with many counts. J is TRBJ1-5 and V is TRBV19, with unresolved D. Germline values: CDR1 LNHDA, CDR2 SQIVND (reference sequence). V was cut by 3 bases and J by 10 bases, with 16 bases left in between. This CDR3 has 14 residues. The CDR3 nucleotides read TGTGCCAGTAGTATGCTGGAGGGATTCGGCCCCCAGCATTTT. Translated, it gives CASSMLEGFGPQHF.

This clonotype has a handful of counts. The chain carries TRBV12-3 or TRBV12-4 and TRBJ1-1; no reliable D call. The V end lost 5 bases, the J end lost 13 bases, and 20 bases lay between the germline ends. There are 13 residues in the CDR3. CDR3 loop: CASSTHKGEEDFF. The CDR3 nucleotides are TGTGCCAGCAGTACTCATAAGGGAGAGGAGGATTTCTTT.

Worth noting for this clonotype: This sequence may be a read error, since a much larger clone differs from it by one base. This sequence joins TRBV6-2 or TRBV6-3 and TRBJ2-1; D remains ambiguous. V lost 8 bases, J lost 0 bases, and 11 bases lay in between. Germline assignment: CDR1 MNHEY and CDR2 SVGEGT. The length of the CDR3 is 14 residues. DNA of the CDR3: TGTGCCAGCGACGGGCCTGTCTCCTACAATGAGCAGTTCTTC. This codes for CASDGPVSYNEQFF.